The next 3 T cell receptor beta chains were all read from a single sample in a study of cytomegalovirus exposure and HLA in healthy donors. The data were produced by immunoSEQ multiplex PCR, yet TCRdb's version contains in-frame clones alone and is incomplete. The profile covers some 54,000 clones, with around nine tenths appearing a single time and about 3.1% taken by the ten largest. The specimen was PBMCs. All receptors derive from a man aged 18 to 30 in good health and CMV-seronegative.

The genes are TRBV5-5 and TRBJ2-6; 7 bases agree with TRBD1. This CDR3 is 17 amino acids long. V lost 0 bases and J lost 3; bases outside the gene matches: 6. Per germline, CDR1 SGHKS and CDR2 YYEKEE (reference sequence). CDR3 protein: CASSLVRGNRGANVLTF. DNA of the CDR3: TGTGCCAGCAGCTTGGTCAGGGGGAATCGTGGGGCCAACGTCCTGACTTTC.

J is TRBJ2-7 and V is TRBV27; TRBD1 matches 7 bases. V was pared by 5 bases and J by 2 bases, with 9 bases of the junction left unmatched. This CDR3 region has 15 residues. CDR1 MNHEY and CDR2 SMNVEV come from the germline V gene (reference sequence). As DNA, the CDR3 is TGTGCCAGCAGTCCGTCCGGGACAGCTACCTACGAGCAGTACTTC. Translation gives CASSPSGTATYEQYF.

The chain links TRBV7-8 to TRBJ2-1; tentative D call: TRBD2 (6 bases). The length of the CDR3 is 17 residues. V lost 1 base, J lost 0 bases, and 13 bases lay in between. Germline V gives CDR1 SGHVS, CDR2 FQNEAQ. The CDR3, as DNA: TGTGCCAGCAGCTTAGTCGGGGGAGTGGGCTCCTACAATGAGCAGTTCTTC. Residues: CASSLVGGVGSYNEQFF.